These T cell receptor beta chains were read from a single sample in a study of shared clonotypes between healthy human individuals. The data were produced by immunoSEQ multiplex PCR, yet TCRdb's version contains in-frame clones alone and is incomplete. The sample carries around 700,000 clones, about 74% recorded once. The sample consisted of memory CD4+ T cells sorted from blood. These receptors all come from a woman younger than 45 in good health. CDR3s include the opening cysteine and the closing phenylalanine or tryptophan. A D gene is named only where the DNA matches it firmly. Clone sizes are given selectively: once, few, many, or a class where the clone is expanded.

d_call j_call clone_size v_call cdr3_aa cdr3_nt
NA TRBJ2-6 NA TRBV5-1 CASSLGGPGANVLTF TGCGCCAGCAGCCTGGGAGGTCCTGGGGCCAACGTCCTGACTTTC
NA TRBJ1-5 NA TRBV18 CASSRDGEGPQHF TGTGCCAGCTCACGCGACGGGGAGGGGCCCCAGCATTTT
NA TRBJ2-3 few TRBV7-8 CASSLRQRSTDTQYF TGTGCCAGCAGCTTACGACAGAGATCCACAGATACGCAGTATTTT
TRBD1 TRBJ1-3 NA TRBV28 CATRDRGYAGNTIYF TGTGCCACCCGAGACAGGGGTTATGCTGGAAACACCATATATTTT
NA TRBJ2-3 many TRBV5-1 CASSLGGTDTQYF TGCGCCAGCAGCTTGGGGGGCACAGATACGCAGTATTTT
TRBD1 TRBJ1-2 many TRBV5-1 CASSLAPGTGMYGYTF TGCGCCAGCAGCTTGGCCCCCGGGACAGGGATGTATGGCTACACCTTC
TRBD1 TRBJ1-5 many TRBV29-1 CSVRETGMDQPQHF TGCAGCGTTCGGGAGACAGGGATGGATCAGCCCCAGCATTTT
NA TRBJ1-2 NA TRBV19 CASSTKGAGVKKDYGYTF TGTGCCAGTAGTACGAAGGGAGCAGGGGTCAAGAAGGACTATGGCTACACCTTC
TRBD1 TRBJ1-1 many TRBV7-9 CASGQGITDTEAFF TGTGCCAGCGGACAGGGGATTACGGACACTGAAGCTTTCTTT
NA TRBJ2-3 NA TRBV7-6 CASSLAAGVEDTQYF TGTGCCAGCAGCTTAGCGGCCGGGGTGGAAGATACGCAGTATTTT
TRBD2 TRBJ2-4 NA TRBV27 CASSLSFPRGVVDIQYF TGTGCCAGCAGTTTATCGTTCCCACGGGGGGTCGTAGACATTCAGTACTTC
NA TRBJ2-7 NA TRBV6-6 CASSYGGQSYEQYF TGTGCCAGCAGTTACGGCGGACAGTCCTACGAGCAGTACTTC
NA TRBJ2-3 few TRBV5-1 CASSPTGVGRTDTQYF TGCGCCAGCAGCCCAACGGGGGTTGGGCGAACAGATACGCAGTATTTT
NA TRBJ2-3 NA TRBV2 CASSAPTGDTQYF TGTGCCAGCAGTGCGCCGACTGGAGATACGCAGTATTTT
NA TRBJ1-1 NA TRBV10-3 CATGQGLNTEAFF TGTGCCACCGGACAAGGCTTGAACACTGAAGCTTTCTTT
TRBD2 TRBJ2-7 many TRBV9 CASSVGAGGDVSDEQYF TGTGCCAGCAGCGTAGGAGCGGGAGGAGATGTGTCCGACGAGCAGTACTTC
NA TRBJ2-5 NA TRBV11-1 CASRHRGEETQYF TGTGCCAGCAGACATAGGGGAGAAGAGACCCAGTACTTC